A selection of T cell receptor beta chains follows, all from one sample in a study of blood T cell repertoires in COVID-19. Here immunoSEQ multiplex PCR was the method, and the copy in TCRdb shows in-frame clones only, minus some. The table has fewer than 150,000 clones, roughly 80% seen once. The specimen sequenced was peripheral blood. The source of these receptors is a woman of 80 years or more in a cohort sampled during active or convalescent COVID-19. Each CDR3 is given with its conserved first and last residue. A D gene is named only where the DNA matches it firmly.

TRBD1	TRBJ1-3	TRBV4-1	TGCGCCAGCAGCCAACCGGGGACAGCTGGAAACACCATATATTTT	CASSQPGTAGNTIYF
-	TRBJ2-5	TRBV9	TGTGCCAGCAGCTCAAAGGGGATCCCTGGAGAGACCCAGTACTTC	CASSSKGIPGETQYF
-	TRBJ2-3	TRBV19	TGTGCCAGTGGAGATTCCTTTCGCAGCACAGATACGCAGTATTTT	CASGDSFRSTDTQYF
-	TRBJ2-3	TRBV7-2	TGTGCCAGCAGCTTAACCCGGAGCACAGATACGCAGTATTTT	CASSLTRSTDTQYF
-	TRBJ2-3	TRBV30	TGTGCCTGGTCGGGGGGCACAGATACGCAGTATTTT	CAWSGGTDTQYF
TRBD1	TRBJ2-1	TRBV6-5	TGTGCCAGCAGACTGGGACAGGGGGCCGGTGAGCAGTTCTTC	CASRLGQGAGEQFF
TRBD1	TRBJ1-1	TRBV6-5	TGTGCCAGCAGTACAAACAGGGGCCGGAACACTGAAGCTTTCTTT	CASSTNRGRNTEAFF
-	TRBJ1-2	TRBV7-2	TGTGCCAGCAGCTACGACAGGTACTATGGCTACACCTTC	CASSYDRYYGYTF
TRBD1	TRBJ1-6	TRBV19	TGTGCCAGTAGTACCTGGACAGGGGGCTCGGGGTCACCCCTCCACTTT	CASSTWTGGSGSPLHF
-	TRBJ1-3	TRBV11-2	TGTGCCAGCAGCTTTACAAGTTCCCCTGGAAACACCATATATTTT	CASSFTSSPGNTIYF
-	TRBJ1-2	TRBV5-6	TGTGCCAGCAGCTTGGTTTGGCAGATCTCTGGCTACACCTTC	CASSLVWQISGYTF
-	TRBJ1-2	TRBV4-1	TGCGCCAGCAGTCACACGGACTGGGTTCATTTC	CASSHTDWVHF
-	TRBJ1-2	TRBV5-1	TGCGCCAGCAGCCCACAGGGAAACTATGGCTACACCTTC	CASSPQGNYGYTF
TRBD1	TRBJ2-2	TRBV18	TGTGCCAGCTCCCCCACAGGGGAGTACACCGGGGAGCTGTTTTTT	CASSPTGEYTGELFF
-	TRBJ1-2	TRBV18	TGTGCCAGCTCACCAGTGACAGTATATGGCTACACCTTC	CASSPVTVYGYTF
-	TRBJ1-2	TRBV5-1	TGCGCCAGCAGCTTGGGAGGTACAGGGCAGTATGGCTACACCTTC	CASSLGGTGQYGYTF